Each of the 31 T cell receptor beta chains below was sequenced from the same sample in a study of cytomegalovirus exposure and HLA in healthy donors. Here immunoSEQ multiplex PCR was the method, and the copy in TCRdb shows in-frame clones only, minus some. The sample consists of roughly 150,000 clones, around 89% of them appearing once. The source material was PBMCs. Every receptor here comes from a man aged 18 to 35 in good health and CMV-seronegative.

The chain uses TRBV6-5 and TRBJ1-4; the match to TRBD1 covers 8 bases. There are 14 residues in the CDR3. V shed 6 bases, J shed 12 bases, and the junction held 12 bases outside the gene matches. Germline CDR1 and CDR2: MNHEY and SVGAGI. Written as DNA, the CDR3 is TGTGCCAGCAGCCGCAGGGGGCCGTTAAGGGAACTGTTTTTT. Translation gives CASSRRGPLRELFF.

The chain employs TRBV7-9 and TRBJ1-2; D is ambiguous. The germline V gene has CDR1 SEHNR and CDR2 FQNEAQ (reference sequence). Trimming cost V 5 bases and J 3 bases, with 10 bases left between them. The CDR3 totals 13 residues. The CDR3 DNA reads TGTGCCAGCAGCCTCGTTCAGGACTATGGCTACACCTTC. Its translation: CASSLVQDYGYTF.

The J gene is TRBJ1-1, the V gene TRBV2; 7 bases agree with TRBD1. The CDR3 totals 12 residues. J gave up 5 bases and V 5 bases, and 2 bases lay outside the gene matches. Germline V gene sequence: CDR1 SNHLY, CDR2 FYNNEI. The DNA of the CDR3 is TGTGCCAGCAGTACAGGGGCTACTGAAGCTTTCTTT. It encodes CASSTGATEAFF.

The rearrangement uses TRBV4-1 and TRBJ2-7, with D possibly matching TRBD2 (5 bases). CDR1 is MGHRA, CDR2 YSYEKL, per germline. V was cut by 1 base and J by 3 bases, with 10 bases left in between. CDR3 length: 14 amino acids. CDR3 region: CASSQASGIYEQYF. The CDR3 DNA follows: TGCGCCAGCAGCCAAGCGTCGGGGATCTACGAGCAGTACTTC.

This chain connects TRBV6-5 to TRBJ2-1; 13 bases align to TRBD2. This CDR3 comprises 15 residues. Germline assignment: CDR1 MNHEY and CDR2 SVGAGI. Germline trimming cut 6 bases from V and 7 bases from J; bases unmatched to any gene: 6. The CDR3 nucleotides are TGTGCCAGCAGCCGGGGACTAGCGGGACCAAATGAGCAGTTCTTC. Translating gives CASSRGLAGPNEQFF.

This clone was recorded a few times. The genes are TRBV7-9 and TRBJ1-4; 9 positions agree with TRBD1. V shed 1 base, J shed 8 bases, and the junction held 11 bases outside the gene matches. From germline, CDR1 is SEHNR and CDR2 FQNEAQ (reference sequence). The CDR3 covers 17 residues. CDR3 amino acids: CASSLEVSGQGVEKLFF. The CDR3 nucleotides read TGTGCCAGCAGCTTAGAGGTATCGGGACAGGGAGTAGAAAAACTGTTTTTT.

The chain has TRBV30 and TRBJ1-6; D remains ambiguous. CDR3 size: 15 residues. Trimming stripped 4 bases from V and 0 bases from J, with 10 bases between. Germline V gene lookup returns CDR1 GTSNPN and CDR2 SVGIG (reference sequence). The CDR3 DNA reads TGTGCCTGGATGGTGGGAGGCTCCTATAATTCACCCCTCCACTTT. This translates into CAWMVGGSYNSPLHF.

This clone was observed once. This chain connects TRBV5-1 to TRBJ2-1; 7 bases fit TRBD2. The CDR3 contains 17 residues. V shed 4 bases, J shed 0 bases, and the junction held 10 bases outside the gene matches. Germline CDR1 is SGHRS and CDR2 is YFSETQ. CDR3 nucleotides: TGCGCCAGCAGCCATATAGCGGGCCTCCTCTCCTACAATGAGCAGTTCTTC. Translating gives CASSHIAGLLSYNEQFF.

The chain joins TRBV2 to TRBJ2-3; D is perhaps TRBD1 (5 bases). V was trimmed by 9 bases and J by 2 bases, leaving 9 bases between them. CDR1 is SNHLY, CDR2 FYNNEI, per germline. The CDR3 sequence is 12 residues long. CDR3 DNA: TGTGCCAGAGACAGAAACACAGATACGCAGTATTTT. Residues: CARDRNTDTQYF.

The chain combines TRBV5-1 with TRBJ1-4; no reliable D call. CDR3 length: 14 amino acids. With 1 base removed from V and 8 bases from J, the gap between germline ends came to 12 bases. Germline CDR1 is SGHRS and CDR2 is YFSETQ. The CDR3 DNA sequence: TGCGCCAGCAGCTTGAGTCCGACACCAGAAAAACTGTTTTTT. As protein: CASSLSPTPEKLFF.

The genes are TRBV6-1 and TRBJ1-2, with D possibly TRBD1 on 6 matching bases. The V gene's germline CDR1 is MNHNS and CDR2 SASEGT. The CDR3 spans 13 residues. V was pared by 10 bases and J by 7 bases, with 19 bases between. CDR3 protein: CATIPQGYGGYTF. In nucleotides, the CDR3 is TGTGCCACCATCCCCCAGGGGTACGGTGGCTACACCTTC.

This clone is a singleton in its sample. J is TRBJ1-4 and V is TRBV4-2; the match to TRBD1 covers 8 bases. The CDR3 runs to 15 residues. Germline CDR1 and CDR2: LGHNA and YNFKEQ. The J segment lost 8 bases and the V segment lost 2 bases, leaving 7 bases of the junction unmatched. This chain's CDR3 is CASSQRTGGGEKLFF. The CDR3 bases are TGTGCCAGCAGCCAACGAACAGGGGGTGGAGAAAAACTGTTTTTT.

This clone was detected only once. The rearrangement links TRBV6-1 to TRBJ1-5; TRBD1 matches 11 bases. CDR3 length: 14 amino acids. V lost 8 bases to trimming and J lost 2 bases; unmatched junction nucleotides: 2. The V gene's germline CDR1 is MNHNS and CDR2 SASEGT. The CDR3 DNA reads TGTGCCAGCGGGGGACAGGGGGGCAATCAGCCCCAGCATTTT. As protein: CASGGQGGNQPQHF.

This clone turned up a few times. The chain is built from TRBV6-1 and TRBJ2-7; 10 nucleotides agree with TRBD1. The V gene's germline CDR1 is MNHNS and CDR2 SASEGT. Losses at the gene ends were 2 bases for V and 4 bases for J; bases not matched to a gene: 5. This CDR3 comprises 15 residues. The CDR3 spells CASSELTGGSYEQYV. In DNA, the CDR3 is TGTGCCAGCAGTGAACTGACAGGGGGCAGTTACGAGCAGTACGTC.

This chain connects TRBV6-5 to TRBJ1-2, with D possibly being TRBD1 (5 bases). Trimming stripped 6 bases from V and 7 bases from J, with 18 bases between. The CDR3 contains 14 residues. Per the germline V gene, CDR1 is MNHEY and CDR2 is SVGAGI. The CDR3 DNA follows: TGTGCCAGCAGGCCCACGGGGGTGGAGTCTGGCTACACCTTC. This translates into CASRPTGVESGYTF.

This chain joins TRBV6-1 and TRBJ2-1; 11 bases align to TRBD2. The germline CDR1 and CDR2 sequences are MNHNS and SASEGT. The CDR3 loop spans 14 amino acids. J gave up 9 bases and V 6 bases, and 7 bases lay outside the gene matches. CDR3 residues: CASRLAGGRGEQFF. The CDR3, as DNA: TGTGCCAGCAGATTAGCGGGAGGGCGGGGTGAGCAGTTCTTC.

The V gene is TRBV19, the J gene TRBJ2-7; 7 nucleotides agree with TRBD1. There are 16 residues in the CDR3. The germline CDR1 and CDR2 sequences are LNHDA and SQIVND (reference sequence). The V and J ends lost 5 bases and 4 bases, in that order; junction bases with no gene match: 14. The CDR3 spells CASSVIGTDPIYEQYF. As DNA, the CDR3 is TGTGCCAGTAGTGTCATAGGGACAGATCCCATATACGAGCAGTACTTC.

This sequence joins TRBV29-1 and TRBJ2-1, with TRBD2 matching over 10 bases. CDR1 and CDR2 from the germline V gene are SQVTM and ANQGSEA. The CDR3 spans 15 residues. V shed 6 bases and J 8 bases; nucleotides not matched to a gene: 13. CDR3 sequence reads: CSVQLPSGSLYEQFF. DNA for the CDR3: TGCAGCGTCCAACTCCCTAGCGGGAGTTTATATGAGCAGTTCTTC.

The CDR3, as DNA: TGCGCCAGCAGCCTACCAGGGCAGGGGGCGAGTCAGCCCCAGCATTTT. Amino acid sequence: CASSLPGQGASQPQHF. This sequence joins TRBV4-1 and TRBJ1-5, with 8 bases identical to TRBD1. V trimming: 4 bases; J trimming: 6 bases; junction bases outside the gene matches: 11. The CDR3 covers 16 residues. Per the germline V gene, CDR1 is MGHRA and CDR2 is YSYEKL.

In DNA, the CDR3 is TGCAGCGTTGTTCCGGGGACCTACGAGCAGTACTTC. Translation: CSVVPGTYEQYF. This rearrangement joins TRBV29-1 to TRBJ2-7; a possible D gene is TRBD2 (5 bases). V was pared by 4 bases and J by 2 bases, with 9 bases between. The CDR3 sequence is 12 residues long. Germline V gene lookup returns CDR1 SQVTM and CDR2 ANQGSEA.

The V and J genes are TRBV5-1 and TRBJ1-4; maybe TRBD1 (6 bases). Germline V CDR1 and CDR2: SGHRS, YFSETQ. Trimming took off 0 bases at V and 4 bases at J, with 10 bases between the two ends. This CDR3 has 15 amino acids. The CDR3 region has the DNA TGCGCCAGCAGCTTGGAGGACAGCCTTAATGAAAAACTGTTTTTT. Amino acids: CASSLEDSLNEKLFF. The complete variable domain, with remaining parts taken from reference TRBV5-1 and TRBJ1-4, reads KAGVTQTPRYLIKTRGQQVTLSCSPISGHRSVSWYQQTPGQGLQFLFEYFSETQRNKGNFPGRFSGRQFSNSRSEMNVSTLELGDSALYLCASSLEDSLNEKLFFGSGTQLSVL.

The chain employs TRBV4-3 and TRBJ2-2; D unresolved. With 1 base removed from V and 2 bases from J, the gap between germline ends came to 8 bases. The CDR3 length is 15 residues. From germline, CDR1 is LGHNA and CDR2 YSLEER. In DNA, the CDR3 is TGCGCCAGCAGCCAAGTTCGACAAAACACCGGGGAGCTGTTTTTT. Its translation: CASSQVRQNTGELFF.

The V and J genes are TRBV7-9 and TRBJ1-2; 8 positions agree with TRBD1. Trimming at V came to 1 base and at J to 4 bases, leaving 2 bases not matched to a gene. The CDR3 runs to 14 residues. Looked up from germline, CDR1 is SEHNR and CDR2 is FQNEAQ (reference sequence). DNA for the CDR3: TGTGCCAGCAGCTTAGTGGGACAGGTCTATGGCTACACCTTC. Encoded protein: CASSLVGQVYGYTF.

V usage is TRBV4-1 and J usage is TRBJ2-3; D is perhaps TRBD2 (5 bases). Germline values: CDR1 MGHRA, CDR2 YSYEKL. This CDR3 spans 15 amino acids. Between the trimmed V and J ends, which lost 1 base and 0 bases, there was a span of 8 bases. CDR3 region: CASSQATGSTDTQYF. The DNA of the CDR3 is TGCGCCAGCAGCCAAGCGACGGGGAGCACAGATACGCAGTATTTT.

V is TRBV6-1 and J is TRBJ2-5, with 9 nucleotides matching TRBD2. The germline V gene has CDR1 MNHNS and CDR2 SASEGT. This CDR3 is built from 15 residues. Trimming removed 8 bases from V and 4 bases from J; junction bases left unmatched: 11. In DNA, the CDR3 is TGTGCCAGCCTTAGAGCGGGGGGTTTAGGAGAGACCCAGTACTTC. This gives the protein CASLRAGGLGETQYF.

This chain links TRBV19 with TRBJ2-1; 10 nucleotides line up with TRBD2. V shed 8 bases and J 5 bases; nucleotides not matched to a gene: 9. CDR1 is LNHDA and CDR2 is SQIVND in the germline V gene (reference sequence). This CDR3 is built from 15 residues. The CDR3 spells CASGASSGGNNEQFF. The CDR3 region has the DNA TGTGCCAGTGGGGCCAGTAGCGGGGGGAACAATGAGCAGTTCTTC.

This chain uses TRBV10-2 with TRBJ2-2, with D perhaps TRBD2 (5 bases). The V and J ends lost 8 bases and 7 bases respectively, with 5 bases between them. This CDR3 spans 10 amino acids. The germline V gene has CDR1 WSHSY and CDR2 SAAADI. For the CDR3, the DNA is TGCGCCAGCCGGGGCGGGGAGCTGTTTTTT. This translates into CASRGGELFF.

The rearrangement joins TRBV5-1 to TRBJ2-5, with 10 bases identical to TRBD2. The CDR3 length is 16 residues. V lost 3 bases to trimming and J lost 2 bases; unmatched junction nucleotides: 7. CDR1 and CDR2 from the germline V gene are SGHRS and YFSETQ. The CDR3 sequence is CASSYRLAGRQETQYF. The CDR3 DNA sequence: TGCGCCAGCAGCTATCGACTAGCGGGTCGGCAAGAGACCCAGTACTTC.

This clone was observed a handful of times. The gene calls are TRBV27 and TRBJ2-7; TRBD1 might be the D (5 bases). CDR1 and CDR2 from the germline V gene are MNHEY and SMNVEV (reference sequence). The CDR3 covers 15 residues. Trimming took 0 bases from V and 2 from J, leaving 11 bases between them. CDR3 amino acids: CASSLSGHGTYEQYV. Written as DNA, the CDR3 is TGTGCCAGCAGTTTATCGGGGCACGGTACCTACGAGCAGTACGTC.

The chain uses TRBV6-5 and TRBJ2-1; maybe TRBD2 (5 bases). The CDR3 totals 14 residues. Trimming took off 6 bases at V and 3 bases at J, with 12 bases between the two ends. Germline CDR1 reads MNHEY; CDR2 reads SVGAGI. CDR3 DNA sequence: TGTGCCAGCAGCCGAAGCGGTTACTACAATGAGCAGTTCTTC. Residues: CASSRSGYYNEQFF.

J is TRBJ2-7 and V is TRBV28, with D perhaps matching TRBD2 (5 bases). The germline V and J ends were trimmed by 1 base and 2 bases, with 9 bases remaining between them. The length of the CDR3 is 14 residues. Germline V gene lookup returns CDR1 MDHEN and CDR2 SYDVKM. The CDR3 loop is CASSLSTGTYEQYV. In DNA form, the CDR3 reads TGTGCCAGCAGTTTATCGACGGGAACCTACGAGCAGTACGTC.